A selection of T cell receptor beta chains follows, all from one sample in a study of control samples from healthy donors and cancer patients. Assay used: immunoSEQ multiplex PCR; TCRdb lists only in-frame clones, some missing. The repertoire consists of around 82,000 clones, with around 89% occurring once and the leading ten covering approximately 7%. The sample taken for sequencing was blood. All receptors come from a man between 45 and 60 years old in good health. CDR3s include the opening cysteine and the closing phenylalanine or tryptophan. A D gene is named only where the DNA matches it firmly. Size values are once, few and many counts, or a class for expanded clones, and some rows have none.

d_call cdr3_length clone_size j_call v_call cdr3_aa cdr3_nt
TRBD2 21 - TRBJ2-2 TRBV7-8 CASSLPREGGGKFWNTGELFF TGTGCCAGCAGCTTACCCCGGGAGGGCGGGGGTAAATTTTGGAACACCGGGGAGCTGTTTTTT
TRBD1 12 - TRBJ2-7 TRBV5-6 CASSLQQGKQYF TGTGCCAGCAGCTTGCAACAGGGGAAACAGTACTTC
- 16 - TRBJ2-2 TRBV27 CASRPLWDTLTGELFF TGTGCCAGCAGGCCCTTATGGGACACGCTCACCGGGGAGCTGTTTTTT
TRBD1 14 few TRBJ1-2 TRBV19 CASSKGRGLDGYTF TGTGCCAGTAGTAAAGGCAGGGGGTTGGATGGCTACACCTTC
TRBD1 15 - TRBJ2-1 TRBV6-5 CASSPVSDRANEQFF TGTGCCAGCAGTCCCGTATCGGACAGGGCCAATGAGCAGTTCTTC
TRBD1 17 - TRBJ2-5 TRBV7-2 CASSTAPGQGAQETQYF TGTGCCAGCAGCACCGCACCGGGACAGGGGGCTCAAGAGACCCAGTACTTC
TRBD2 12 - TRBJ2-3 TRBV12-3/TRBV12-4 CASRLAGNTQYF TGTGCCAGCAGACTAGCGGGCAATACGCAGTATTTT
- 16 - TRBJ1-2 TRBV5-6 CASSLNQVHLYYGYTF TGTGCCAGCAGCTTGAACCAGGTTCACCTATACTATGGCTACACCTTC
TRBD1 18 - TRBJ1-2 TRBV6-4 CASSDSVLAGGEKKGYTF TGTGCCAGCAGTGACTCTGTGTTGGCAGGGGGCGAAAAGAAAGGCTACACCTTC
TRBD1 16 - TRBJ2-5 TRBV11-2 CASSSTGTGGRETQYF TGTGCCAGCAGCTCGACCGGGACAGGGGGCCGAGAGACCCAGTACTTC
- 14 - TRBJ2-7 TRBV7-2 CASSLTGVFYEQYF TGTGCCAGCAGCCTTACAGGAGTTTTCTACGAGCAGTACTTC
- 13 - TRBJ2-7 TRBV3-1/TRBV3-2 CASSQRDTYEQYF TGTGCCAGCAGCCAAAGGGATACCTACGAGCAGTACTTC
TRBD1 15 - TRBJ2-2 TRBV19 CASIRQGSGTGELFF TGTGCCAGCATCCGACAGGGTTCGGGCACCGGGGAGCTGTTTTTT
- 11 - TRBJ1-1 TRBV20-1 CSARMNTEAFF TGCAGTGCTAGAATGAACACTGAAGCTTTCTTT
TRBD1 15 - TRBJ1-3 TRBV5-1 CASSTRTGSGNTIYF TGCGCCAGCAGCACCCGGACAGGGTCGGGAAACACCATATATTTT
- 13 - TRBJ2-7 TRBV19 CASSTPGSSQQYF TGTGCCAGTAGTACTCCAGGCTCTAGCCAGCAGTACTTC
TRBD1 19 - TRBJ2-2 TRBV5-6 CASSHWWGRTGPNTGELFF TGTGCCAGCAGCCATTGGTGGGGTAGGACAGGCCCGAACACCGGGGAGCTGTTTTTT
- 14 - TRBJ1-5 TRBV6-4 CASSEGGLNQPQHF TGTGCCAGCAGTGAGGGGGGGTTAAATCAGCCCCAGCATTTT
TRBD2 17 once TRBJ2-3 TRBV4-2 CASSAPSSGGAGDTQYF TGTGCCAGCAGCGCACCCTCATCCGGGGGGGCCGGAGATACGCAGTATTTT
- 14 - TRBJ2-7 TRBV11-2 CASSLRTATYEQYF TGTGCCAGCAGCTTAAGGACAGCCACATACGAGCAGTACTTC
TRBD1 15 - TRBJ1-4 TRBV5-4 CASSSDRGLNEKLFF TGTGCCAGCAGCTCGGACAGGGGCCTGAATGAAAAACTGTTTTTT
TRBD2 15 - TRBJ2-3 TRBV6-4 CASSDSRGGTDTQYF TGTGCCAGCAGTGACTCGCGGGGGGGCACAGATACGCAGTATTTT
- 14 - TRBJ1-4 TRBV5-6 CASSRGTFNEKLFF TGTGCCAGCAGTCGCGGGACCTTTAATGAAAAACTGTTTTTT
TRBD1 17 - TRBJ2-5 TRBV6-2/TRBV6-3 CASSYSIGTGGDGTQYF TGTGCCAGCAGTTACTCGATCGGGACAGGGGGCGACGGGACCCAGTACTTC
- 16 - TRBJ2-1 TRBV5-1 CASSSGLLGAYNEQFF TGCGCCAGCAGCTCGGGGCTCCTAGGGGCCTACAATGAGCAGTTCTTC
TRBD1 13 - TRBJ1-2 TRBV9 CASSPRQGLGYTF TGTGCCAGCAGCCCAAGACAGGGGTTGGGCTACACCTTC
TRBD1 16 - TRBJ1-1 TRBV7-8 CASSPEFDRGGVEAFF TGTGCCAGCAGCCCGGAATTCGACAGGGGAGGGGTTGAAGCTTTCTTT
- 13 once TRBJ1-1 TRBV27 CASSLTGYTEAFF TGTGCCAGCAGTCTGACAGGTTACACTGAAGCTTTCTTT
TRBD2 14 - TRBJ2-1 TRBV15 CATSYRGGPGEQFF TGTGCCACCAGCTACCGGGGGGGGCCCGGTGAGCAGTTCTTC
- 14 - TRBJ1-6 TRBV2 CASSDSGYNSPLHF TGTGCCAGCAGTGATTCGGGCTATAATTCACCCCTCCACTTT
TRBD1 15 once TRBJ2-3 TRBV18 CASSPWTGNTDTQYF TGTGCCAGCTCACCCTGGACAGGGAATACAGATACGCAGTATTTT
TRBD1 14 - TRBJ1-1 TRBV10-1 CARRDRGIDTEAFF TGCGCCAGACGGGACAGGGGGATCGACACTGAAGCTTTCTTT
- 14 - TRBJ2-3 TRBV7-3 CASSLGGGPDTQYF TGTGCCAGCAGCTTAGGCGGGGGCCCAGATACGCAGTATTTT
- 17 - TRBJ1-5 TRBV18 CASSPQTDSYSNQPQHF TGTGCCAGCTCACCACAGACAGATAGCTATAGCAATCAGCCCCAGCATTTT
- 15 - TRBJ2-2 TRBV11-2 CASSRSGVGTGELFF TGTGCCAGCAGCCGGTCCGGGGTGGGGACCGGGGAGCTGTTTTTT
- 14 - TRBJ1-4 TRBV5-1 CASSLGGTNEKLFF TGCGCCAGCAGCTTGGGGGGGACGAATGAAAAACTGTTTTTT
- 13 - TRBJ1-5 TRBV30 CAWSGDPAQPQHF TGTGCCTGGAGTGGGGATCCAGCTCAGCCCCAGCATTTT